A single sample is the source of the 13 T cell receptor beta chains below, sequenced in a study of T cell changes during pregnancy in multiple sclerosis. The method was immunoSEQ multiplex PCR; TCRdb's version includes in-frame clones alone and lacks a portion of them. This sample has around 42,000 clones; approximately 88% occur once, and the top ten carry approximately 5.3%. The sequences come from peripheral blood, collected in the first trimester of pregnancy. These receptors originate from a female donor in good health, enrolled as a control in a pregnancy study.

The V gene is TRBV6-4, the J gene TRBJ1-1; a possible D gene is TRBD1 (6 bases). This CDR3 is built from 16 residues. V was trimmed by 0 bases and J by 4 bases, leaving 15 bases between them. Germline loops: CDR1 MRHNA, CDR2 SNTAGT. The CDR3 region has the DNA TGTGCCAGCAGTGACTCGGCGTTGGACAGCGGCACTGAAGCTTTCTTT. Protein sequence: CASSDSALDSGTEAFF.

The chain combines TRBV6-4 with TRBJ1-2; 9 nucleotides line up with TRBD1. This CDR3 contains 13 residues. Per the germline V gene, CDR1 is MRHNA and CDR2 is SNTAGT. With 6 bases clipped from V and 4 bases from J, the junction kept 3 bases outside the gene matches. The DNA for the CDR3 is TGTGCCAGCAGCGGGACAGGGACCTATGGCTACACCTTC. Translated, it gives CASSGTGTYGYTF.

The chain couples TRBV29-1 to TRBJ1-1, with D uncertain. The CDR3 contains 10 residues. The V gene's germline CDR1 is SQVTM and CDR2 ANQGSEA. Trimming took 6 bases from V and 8 from J, leaving 10 bases between them. CDR3 bases: TGCAGCGTCGCAGGTGTCGAAGCTTTCTTT. This encodes CSVAGVEAFF.

The genes are TRBV7-2 and TRBJ2-3; 7 bases are a match to TRBD2. Germline CDR1 and CDR2: SGHTA and FQGNSA. The CDR3 loop spans 16 amino acids. Trimming took 2 bases from V and 3 from J; bases not matched to a gene: 8. The chain's CDR3 is CASSLFGRGSTDTQYF. The CDR3 DNA reads as TGTGCCAGCAGCTTATTTGGGCGGGGGAGTACAGATACGCAGTATTTT.

This chain uses TRBV6-5 with TRBJ2-4; 7 bases are a match to TRBD1. The CDR3 loop spans 16 amino acids. The V segment lost 4 bases and the J segment 0 bases; nucleotides outside the gene matches: 6. Germline lookup yields CDR1 MNHEY and CDR2 SVGAGI. The CDR3 reads CASSSRDSLAKNIQYF. The CDR3 bases are TGTGCCAGCAGTTCCCGGGACAGCCTAGCCAAAAACATTCAGTACTTC.

The chain combines TRBV28 with TRBJ1-5, with D perhaps matching TRBD1 (5 bases). Per germline, CDR1 MDHEN and CDR2 SYDVKM. Deletions cut 1 base from V and 11 bases from J, with 9 bases between. The CDR3 contains 12 residues. This CDR3 reads CASSLLQGSQHF. CDR3 in DNA: TGTGCCAGCAGTTTATTGCAGGGCTCCCAGCATTTT. Full variable domain (missing parts from reference TRBV28 and TRBJ1-5): DVKVTQSSRYLVKRTGEKVFLECVQDMDHENMFWYRQDPGLGLRLIYFSYDVKMKEKGDIPEGYSVSREKKERFSLILESASTNQTSMYLCASSLLQGSQHFGDGTRLSIL.

The rearrangement uses TRBV7-6 and TRBJ2-7; TRBD2 aligns across 8 bases. The CDR3 spans 14 residues. V trimming: 1 base; J trimming: 5 bases; junction bases outside the gene matches: 4. From germline, CDR1 is SGHVS and CDR2 FNYEAQ. The CDR3 DNA follows: TGTGCCAGCAGCTTAGGTAGCGGGACGAACGAGCAGTACTTC. Amino acids: CASSLGSGTNEQYF.

J is TRBJ1-5 and V is TRBV19, with D possibly being TRBD1 (6 bases). The CDR3 totals 15 residues. Germline V gene lookup returns CDR1 LNHDA and CDR2 SQIVND (reference sequence). V was trimmed by 5 bases and J by 2 bases, leaving 13 bases between them. Here the CDR3 reads CASSAGGAGNQPQHF. The CDR3 nucleotides read TGTGCCAGTAGTGCGGGGGGGGCGGGCAATCAGCCCCAGCATTTT.

The V call is TRBV18, the J call TRBJ2-2, with D perhaps matching TRBD2 (6 bases). Germline CDR1 KGHSH, CDR2 LQKENI. The V gene lost 4 bases and the J gene lost 4 bases, with 13 bases spanning the gap. The CDR3 totals 15 residues. The CDR3 sequence: CASSRDFGFTGELFF. CDR3 DNA sequence: TGTGCCAGCTCACGGGACTTTGGATTCACCGGGGAGCTGTTTTTT.

This chain joins TRBV6-4 and TRBJ2-3; possible D gene TRBD2, 5 bases. The CDR3 is 13 amino acids. In germline, CDR1 is MRHNA, CDR2 SNTAGT. The V and J ends lost 4 bases and 0 bases respectively, with 5 bases between them. The CDR3 is CASSAGSTDTQYF. The CDR3 DNA is TGTGCCAGCAGTGCGGGGAGCACAGATACGCAGTATTTT.

In its sample, this clone was seen a few times. This chain joins TRBV4-2 and TRBJ1-4; possible D gene TRBD1, 5 bases. V lost 8 bases and J 4 bases, leaving 17 bases between the germline ends. The CDR3 totals 15 residues. In germline, CDR1 is LGHNA, CDR2 YNFKEQ. The CDR3 region is CASGGEGAGNEKLFF. CDR3 DNA sequence: TGTGCCAGCGGGGGGGAAGGGGCAGGTAATGAAAAACTGTTTTTT.

This clone was observed a single time. V and J are TRBV29-1 and TRBJ2-1; D unresolved. The CDR3 contains 12 residues. Looked up from germline, CDR1 is SQVTM and CDR2 is ANQGSEA. The CDR3 DNA reads TGCCTCTGGCGGAGCTCCTACAATGAGCAGTTCTTC. It codes for CLWRSSYNEQFF.

The chain couples TRBV5-1 to TRBJ1-1, with 7 bases fitting TRBD1. The J segment lost 0 bases and the V segment lost 0 bases, leaving 2 bases of the junction unmatched. Germline CDR1 SGHRS, CDR2 YFSETQ. The CDR3 contains 15 residues. CDR3 nucleotide sequence: TGCGCCAGCAGCTTGGCACAGGGGATGAACACTGAAGCTTTCTTT. It translates to CASSLAQGMNTEAFF.